This T cell receptor (beta chain) is from a study of Ad26.COV2.S vaccination and SARS-CoV-2 variants. Overall study: Ad26.COV2.S shots went into the muscle once or twice, 56 days apart.

V was pared by 0 bases and J by 0 bases, with 6 bases of the junction left unmatched. The length of the CDR3 is 17 residues. Germline V gene data show CDR1 as MGHRA and CDR2 as YSYEKL. This clone was counted a single time. Treatment reported: 15 to 20 received Ad26.COV2.S at low or high dose, single or two shots; about 5 received placebo; per-sample allocation not given. Following the first vaccine or placebo injection, samples were taken on day 63. What was given as vaccine was an Ad26 vector encoding Wuhan-strain SARS-CoV-2 spike. The protocol was immunoSEQ multiplex PCR, while the TCRdb copy is restricted to in-frame clones and leaves out a portion. The sample includes some 640,000 clones, about 90% of them seen just once.

The clonotype was recovered from a person aged 18-65 years who received the Ad26.COV2.S COVID-19 vaccine or a placebo. The gene calls are TRBV4-1 and TRBJ2-7, with 9 bases matching TRBD1. Sample: peripheral blood, taken in a trial of Ad26.COV2.S vaccine versus placebo. In DNA form, the CDR3 reads TGCGCCAGCAGCCAAGAATACGGGACAGGGTTCTCCTACGAGCAGTACTTC. It yields the protein CASSQEYGTGFSYEQYF.